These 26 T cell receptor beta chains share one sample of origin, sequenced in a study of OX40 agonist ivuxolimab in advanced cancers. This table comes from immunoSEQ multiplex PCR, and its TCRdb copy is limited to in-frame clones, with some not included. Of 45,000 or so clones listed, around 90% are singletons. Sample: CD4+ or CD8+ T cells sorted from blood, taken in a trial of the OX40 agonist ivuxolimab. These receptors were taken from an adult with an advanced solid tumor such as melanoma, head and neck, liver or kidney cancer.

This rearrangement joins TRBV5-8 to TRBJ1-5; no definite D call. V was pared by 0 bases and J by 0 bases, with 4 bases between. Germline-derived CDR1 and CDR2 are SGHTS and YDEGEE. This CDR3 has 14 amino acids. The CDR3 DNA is TGTGCCAGCAGCTTGGACTATAGCAATCAGCCCCAGCATTTT. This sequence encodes CASSLDYSNQPQHF.

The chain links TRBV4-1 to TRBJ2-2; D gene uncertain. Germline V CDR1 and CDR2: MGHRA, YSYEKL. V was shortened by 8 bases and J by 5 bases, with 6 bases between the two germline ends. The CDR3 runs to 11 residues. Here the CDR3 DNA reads TGCGCCAGCCGTCATACCGGGGAGCTGTTTTTT. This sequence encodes CASRHTGELFF.

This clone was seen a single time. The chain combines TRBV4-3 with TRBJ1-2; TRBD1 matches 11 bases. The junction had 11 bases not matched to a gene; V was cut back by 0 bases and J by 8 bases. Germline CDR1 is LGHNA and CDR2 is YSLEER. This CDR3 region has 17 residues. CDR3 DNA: TGCGCCAGCAGCCAAGATGCCGGACAGGGGGCTTACGGGGGCTACACCTTC. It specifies CASSQDAGQGAYGGYTF.

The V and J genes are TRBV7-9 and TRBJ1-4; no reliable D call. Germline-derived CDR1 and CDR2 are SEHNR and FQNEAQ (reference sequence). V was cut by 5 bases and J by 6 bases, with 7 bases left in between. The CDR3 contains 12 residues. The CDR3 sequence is CASSPPDEKLFF. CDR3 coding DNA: TGTGCCAGCAGCCCCCCCGATGAAAAACTGTTTTTT.

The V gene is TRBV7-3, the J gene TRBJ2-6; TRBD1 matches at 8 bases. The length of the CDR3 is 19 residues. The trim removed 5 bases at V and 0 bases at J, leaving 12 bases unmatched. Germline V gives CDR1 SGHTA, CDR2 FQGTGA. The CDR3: CASSPRTGRTYSGANVLTF. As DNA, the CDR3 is TGTGCCAGCAGCCCTCGGACAGGGAGGACTTACTCTGGGGCCAACGTCCTGACTTTC.

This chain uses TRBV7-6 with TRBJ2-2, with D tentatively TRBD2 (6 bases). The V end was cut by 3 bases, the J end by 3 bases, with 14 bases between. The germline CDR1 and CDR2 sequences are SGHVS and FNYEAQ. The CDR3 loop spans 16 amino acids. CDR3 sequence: CASSFSEGEDTGELFF. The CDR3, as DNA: TGTGCCAGCAGCTTTTCGGAAGGGGAGGACACCGGGGAGCTGTTTTTT.

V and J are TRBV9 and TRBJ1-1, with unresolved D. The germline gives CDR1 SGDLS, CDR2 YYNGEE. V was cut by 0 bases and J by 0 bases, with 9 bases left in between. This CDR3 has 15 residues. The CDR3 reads CASSVGGHMNTEAFF. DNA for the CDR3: TGTGCCAGCAGCGTAGGGGGTCACATGAACACTGAAGCTTTCTTT.

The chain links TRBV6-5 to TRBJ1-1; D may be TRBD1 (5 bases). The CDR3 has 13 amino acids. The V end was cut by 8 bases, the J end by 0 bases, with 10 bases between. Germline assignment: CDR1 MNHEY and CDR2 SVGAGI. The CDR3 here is CASFATVNTEAFF. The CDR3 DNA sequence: TGTGCCAGCTTCGCGACAGTGAACACTGAAGCTTTCTTT.

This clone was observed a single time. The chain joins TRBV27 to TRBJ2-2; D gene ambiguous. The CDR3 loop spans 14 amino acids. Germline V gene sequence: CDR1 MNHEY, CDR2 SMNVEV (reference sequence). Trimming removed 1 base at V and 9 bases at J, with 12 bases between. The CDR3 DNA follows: TGTGCCAGCAGTTTATTCCAAGGCCCCCGGGAGCTGTTTTTT. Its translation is CASSLFQGPRELFF.

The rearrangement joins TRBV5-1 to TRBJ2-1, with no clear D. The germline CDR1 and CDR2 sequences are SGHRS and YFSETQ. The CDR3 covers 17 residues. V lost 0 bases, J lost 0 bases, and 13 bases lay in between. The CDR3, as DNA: TGCGCCAGCAGCTTGGGACTTCCCCTCGCCTCCTACAATGAGCAGTTCTTC. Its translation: CASSLGLPLASYNEQFF.

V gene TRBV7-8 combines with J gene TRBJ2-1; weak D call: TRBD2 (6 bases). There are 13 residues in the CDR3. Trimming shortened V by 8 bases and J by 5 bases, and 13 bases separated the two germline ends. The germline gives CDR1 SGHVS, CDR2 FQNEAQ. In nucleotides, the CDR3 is TGTGCCAGCTCGCTAGCGCCTAACAATGAGCAGTTCTTC. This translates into CASSLAPNNEQFF.

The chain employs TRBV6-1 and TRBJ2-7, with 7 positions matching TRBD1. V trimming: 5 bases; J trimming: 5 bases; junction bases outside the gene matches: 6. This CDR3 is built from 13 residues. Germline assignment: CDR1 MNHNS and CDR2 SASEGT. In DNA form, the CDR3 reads TGTGCCAGCAGTTCATGGACAGGAGACGAGCAGTACTTC. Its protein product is CASSSWTGDEQYF.

For the CDR3, the DNA is TGCGCCAGCAGCCAAGAGTGGACGGATAAAGTAGTAAACACTGAAGCTTTCTTT. Protein: CASSQEWTDKVVNTEAFF. The chain recombines TRBV4-3 with TRBJ1-1; D not resolved. Germline values: CDR1 LGHNA, CDR2 YSLEER. The germline V and J ends were trimmed by 0 bases and 2 bases, with 19 bases remaining between them. CDR3 length: 18 amino acids.

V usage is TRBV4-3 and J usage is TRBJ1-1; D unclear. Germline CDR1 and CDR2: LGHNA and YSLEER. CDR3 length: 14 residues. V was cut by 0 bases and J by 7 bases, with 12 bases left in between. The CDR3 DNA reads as TGCGCCAGCAGCCAAGAGGCCACCTATCATGAAGCTTTCTTT. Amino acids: CASSQEATYHEAFF.

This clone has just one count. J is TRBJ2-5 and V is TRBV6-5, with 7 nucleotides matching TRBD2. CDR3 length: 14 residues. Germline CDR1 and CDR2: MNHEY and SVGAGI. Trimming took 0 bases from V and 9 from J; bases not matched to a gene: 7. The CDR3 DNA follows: TGTGCCAGCAGTTACTCCGGGGAGGGACGGGCCCAGTACTTC. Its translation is CASSYSGEGRAQYF.

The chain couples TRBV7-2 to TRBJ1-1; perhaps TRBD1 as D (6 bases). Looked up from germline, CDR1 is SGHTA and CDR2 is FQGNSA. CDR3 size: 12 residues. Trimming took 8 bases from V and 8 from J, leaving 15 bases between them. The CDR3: CASLQGSLEAFF. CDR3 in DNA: TGTGCCAGCCTGCAGGGGTCTCTAGAAGCTTTCTTT.

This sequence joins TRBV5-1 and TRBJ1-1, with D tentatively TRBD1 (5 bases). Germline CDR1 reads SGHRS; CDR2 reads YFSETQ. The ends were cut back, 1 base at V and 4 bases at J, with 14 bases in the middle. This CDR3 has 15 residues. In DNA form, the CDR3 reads TGCGCCAGCAGCTTGAGGGGAGGCGCCGGCACTGAAGCTTTCTTT. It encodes CASSLRGGAGTEAFF.

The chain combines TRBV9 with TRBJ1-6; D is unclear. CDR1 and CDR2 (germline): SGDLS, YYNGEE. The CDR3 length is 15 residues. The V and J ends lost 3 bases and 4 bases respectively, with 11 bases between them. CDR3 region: CASSGSREYNSPLHF. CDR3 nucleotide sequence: TGTGCCAGCAGCGGGTCTCGGGAGTATAATTCACCCCTCCACTTT.

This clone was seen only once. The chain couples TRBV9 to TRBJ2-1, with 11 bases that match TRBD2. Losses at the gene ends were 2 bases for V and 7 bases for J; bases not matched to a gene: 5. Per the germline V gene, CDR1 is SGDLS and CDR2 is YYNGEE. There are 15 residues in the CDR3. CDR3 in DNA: TGTGCCAGCAGCGTTAGCGGGGGGGCGGCGAATGAGCAGTTCTTC. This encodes CASSVSGGAANEQFF.

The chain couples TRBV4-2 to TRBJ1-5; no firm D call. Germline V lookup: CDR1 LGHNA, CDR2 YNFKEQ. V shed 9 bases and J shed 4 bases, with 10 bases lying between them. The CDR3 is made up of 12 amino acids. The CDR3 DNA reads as TGTGCCAGTGGCGGTGGGAATCAGCCCCAGCATTTT. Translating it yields CASGGGNQPQHF.

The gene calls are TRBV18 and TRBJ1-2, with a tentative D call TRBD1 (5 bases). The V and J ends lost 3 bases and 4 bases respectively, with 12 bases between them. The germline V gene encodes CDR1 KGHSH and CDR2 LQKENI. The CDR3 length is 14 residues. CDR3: CASSPGEGSYGYTF. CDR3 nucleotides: TGTGCCAGCTCACCGGGGGAGGGGAGCTATGGCTACACCTTC.

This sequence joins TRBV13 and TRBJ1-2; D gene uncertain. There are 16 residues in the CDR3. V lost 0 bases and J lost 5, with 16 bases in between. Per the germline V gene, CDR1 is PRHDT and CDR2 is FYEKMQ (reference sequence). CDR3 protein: CASSLGENFPGYGYTF. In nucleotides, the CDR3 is TGTGCCAGCAGCTTAGGGGAAAATTTTCCGGGTTATGGCTACACCTTC. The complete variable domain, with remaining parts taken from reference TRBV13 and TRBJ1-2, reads AAGVIQSPRHLIKEKRETATLKCYPIPRHDTVYWYQQGPGQDPQFLISFYEKMQSDKGSIPDRFSAQQFSDYHSELNMSSLELGDSALYFCASSLGENFPGYGYTFGSGTRLTVV.

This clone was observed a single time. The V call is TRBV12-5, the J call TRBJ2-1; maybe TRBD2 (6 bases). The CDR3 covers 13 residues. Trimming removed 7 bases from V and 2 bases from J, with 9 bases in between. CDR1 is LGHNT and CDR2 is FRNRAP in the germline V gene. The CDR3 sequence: CASVSGAYNEQFF. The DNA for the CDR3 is TGTGCTAGTGTATCGGGGGCCTACAATGAGCAGTTCTTC.

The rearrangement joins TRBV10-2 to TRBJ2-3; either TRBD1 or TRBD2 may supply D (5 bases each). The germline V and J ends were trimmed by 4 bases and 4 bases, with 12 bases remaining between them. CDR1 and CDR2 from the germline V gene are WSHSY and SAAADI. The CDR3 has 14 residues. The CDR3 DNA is TGCGCCAGCAGTGTAAGTCGGGGCGCAGATACGCAGTATTTT. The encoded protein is CASSVSRGADTQYF.

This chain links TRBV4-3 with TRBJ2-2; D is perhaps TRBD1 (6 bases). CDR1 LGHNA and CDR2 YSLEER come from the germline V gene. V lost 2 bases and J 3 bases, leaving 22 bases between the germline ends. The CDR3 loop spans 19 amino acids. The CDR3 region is CASSQRGGTSIPDTGELFF. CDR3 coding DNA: TGCGCCAGCAGCCAAAGAGGGGGAACCAGCATACCCGACACCGGGGAGCTGTTTTTT.

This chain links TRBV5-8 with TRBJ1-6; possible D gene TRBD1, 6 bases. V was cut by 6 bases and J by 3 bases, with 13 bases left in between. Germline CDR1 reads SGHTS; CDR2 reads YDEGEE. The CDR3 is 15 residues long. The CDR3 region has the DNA TGTGCCAGCACCGACCCGGACAGCTATAATTCACCCCTCCACTTT. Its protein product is CASTDPDSYNSPLHF.